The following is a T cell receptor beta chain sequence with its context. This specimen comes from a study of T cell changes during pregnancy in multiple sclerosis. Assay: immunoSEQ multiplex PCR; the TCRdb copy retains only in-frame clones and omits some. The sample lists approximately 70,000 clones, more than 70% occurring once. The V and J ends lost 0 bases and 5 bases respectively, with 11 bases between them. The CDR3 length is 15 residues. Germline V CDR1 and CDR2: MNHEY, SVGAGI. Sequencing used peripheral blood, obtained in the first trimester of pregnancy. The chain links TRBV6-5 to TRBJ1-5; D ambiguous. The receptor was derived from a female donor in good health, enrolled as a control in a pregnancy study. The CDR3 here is CASSYSKGGDQPQHF. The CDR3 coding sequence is TGTGCCAGCAGTTACTCGAAGGGAGGAGATCAGCCCCAGCATTTT.